The present entry profiles one TCR beta chain with its context. Original data processing: Reference gene primer amplification yielded estimated nucleated cell counts. Profiled with immunoSEQ multiplex PCR; TCRdb holds only in-frame clones, not every one. V, J and clone size were drawn from that table, and D and trimming were deduced from the DNA. The table has over 100,000 clones, approximately 80% seen once. The sample is drawn from a study of blood T cell repertoires in COVID-19. V shed 2 bases, J shed 4 bases, and the junction held 5 bases outside the gene matches. Per the germline V gene, CDR1 is GTSNPN and CDR2 is SVGIG (reference sequence). The CDR3 sequence is 14 residues long.

The source material was peripheral blood. The chain recombines TRBV30 with TRBJ2-1, with 7 positions matching TRBD1. This TCR derives from a woman in her 70s with acute or convalescent COVID-19. CDR3 in amino acids: CAWSSTGQYNEQFF. In DNA form, the CDR3 reads TGTGCCTGGAGTTCCACGGGACAGTACAATGAGCAGTTCTTC.